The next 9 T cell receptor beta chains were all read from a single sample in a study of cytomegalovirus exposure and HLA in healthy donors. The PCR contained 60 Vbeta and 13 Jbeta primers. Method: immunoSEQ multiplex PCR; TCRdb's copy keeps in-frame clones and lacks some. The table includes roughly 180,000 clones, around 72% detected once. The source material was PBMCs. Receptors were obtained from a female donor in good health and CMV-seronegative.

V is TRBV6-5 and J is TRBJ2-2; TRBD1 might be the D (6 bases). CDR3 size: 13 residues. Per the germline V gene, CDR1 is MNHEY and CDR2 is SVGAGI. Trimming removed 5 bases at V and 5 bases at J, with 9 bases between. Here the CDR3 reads CASSDTGTGELFF. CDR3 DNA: TGTGCCAGCAGTGACACAGGGACCGGGGAGCTGTTTTTT.

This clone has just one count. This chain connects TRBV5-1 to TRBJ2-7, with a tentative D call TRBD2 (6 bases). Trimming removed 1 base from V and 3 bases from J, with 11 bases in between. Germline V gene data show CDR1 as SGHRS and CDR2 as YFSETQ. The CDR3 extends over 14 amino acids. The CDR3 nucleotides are TGCGCCAGCAGCTTGAATGGAGGGAACTACGAGCAGTACTTC. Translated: CASSLNGGNYEQYF.

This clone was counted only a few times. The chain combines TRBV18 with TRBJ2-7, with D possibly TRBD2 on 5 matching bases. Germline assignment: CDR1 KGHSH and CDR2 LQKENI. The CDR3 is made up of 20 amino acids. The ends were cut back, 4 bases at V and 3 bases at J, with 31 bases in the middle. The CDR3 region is CASSLPPSLASPTTLYEQYF. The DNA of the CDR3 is TGTGCCAGCTCACTACCCCCCTCGCTAGCCTCCCCGACTACCCTCTACGAGCAGTACTTC.

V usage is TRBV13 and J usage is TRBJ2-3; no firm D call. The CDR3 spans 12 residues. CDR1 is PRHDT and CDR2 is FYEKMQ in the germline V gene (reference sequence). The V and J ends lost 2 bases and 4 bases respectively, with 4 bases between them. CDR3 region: CASSLSADTQYF. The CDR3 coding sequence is TGTGCCAGCAGCTTATCAGCAGATACGCAGTATTTT.

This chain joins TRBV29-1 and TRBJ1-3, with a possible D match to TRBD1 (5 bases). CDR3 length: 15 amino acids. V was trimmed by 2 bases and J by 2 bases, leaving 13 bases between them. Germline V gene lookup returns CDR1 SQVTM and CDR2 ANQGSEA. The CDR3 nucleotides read TGCAGCGTTGAACATTCAGGGTTACCTGGAAACACCATATATTTT. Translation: CSVEHSGLPGNTIYF.

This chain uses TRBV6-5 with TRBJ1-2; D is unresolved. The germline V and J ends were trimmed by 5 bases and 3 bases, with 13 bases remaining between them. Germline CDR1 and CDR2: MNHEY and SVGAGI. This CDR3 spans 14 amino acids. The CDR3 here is CASSPAGVHYGYTF. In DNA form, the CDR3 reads TGTGCCAGCAGTCCCGCCGGGGTTCACTATGGCTACACCTTC.

CDR3: CASAGLQETQYF. The CDR3 nucleotides are TGTGCCTCCGCGGGGCTACAAGAGACCCAGTACTTC. The V call is TRBV6-6, the J call TRBJ2-5, with a tentative D call TRBD2 (6 bases). This CDR3 contains 12 residues. Per the germline V gene, CDR1 is MNHNY and CDR2 is SVGAGI (reference sequence). The germline V and J ends were trimmed by 11 bases and 2 bases, with 12 bases remaining between them.

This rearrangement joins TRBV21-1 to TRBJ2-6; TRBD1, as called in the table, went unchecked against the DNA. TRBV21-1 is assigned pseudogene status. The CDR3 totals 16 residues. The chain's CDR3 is CASLGRGISGANVLTF. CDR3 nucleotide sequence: TGTGCCAGCCTGGGCAGGGGGATATCTGGGGCCAACGTCCTGACTTTC.

The CDR3 bases are TGTGCCAGCTCACTTAGTATTAAAGAGACCCAGTACTTC. It codes for CASSLSIKETQYF. The chain links TRBV18 to TRBJ2-5; D gene unclear. This CDR3 has 13 amino acids. The germline V gene encodes CDR1 KGHSH and CDR2 LQKENI. With 4 bases removed from V and 3 bases from J, the gap between germline ends came to 9 bases.